A selection of T cell receptor beta chains follows, all from one sample in a study of beta chain features in type 1 diabetes. The repertoire was sequenced with immunoSEQ multiplex PCR; TCRdb's copy has only in-frame clones and lacks some. This sample has roughly 300,000 clones, with around 15% found just once. Source material: central memory CD4+ T cells from blood. These receptors came from a man aged 25 to 40 in good health. The CDR3 runs from the conserved cysteine through the conserved F or W. Each record gives: V gene, J gene, clone size, CDR3 length, D gene, CDR3 protein, CDR3 DNA. The D gene is left open where the match is weak. Where a row states a size, it is once, few, many or the class of an expanded clone; other rows omit it.

>TRBV9|TRBJ2-4|-|15|-
CASSVGLLAKNIQYF
TGTGCCAGCAGCGTAGGGCTTTTAGCCAAAAACATTCAGTACTTC
>TRBV10-3|TRBJ2-1|many|11|-
CAVSRNNEQFF
TGTGCCGTTAGTAGGAACAATGAGCAGTTCTTC
>TRBV20-1|TRBJ2-1|-|11|-
CSAVLGNEQFF
TGCAGTGCGGTGTTGGGGAATGAGCAGTTCTTC
>TRBV6-5|TRBJ2-4|few|12|TRBD2
CASRETSEVQYF
TGTGCCAGCAGGGAGACTAGCGAAGTTCAGTACTTC
>TRBV9|TRBJ2-3|few|15|-
CASSGGGGSLDTQYF
TGTGCCAGCAGCGGCGGTGGTGGGAGTTTGGATACGCAGTATTTT
>TRBV7-9|TRBJ2-1|-|18|-
CASSLTPGLLSSYNEQFF
TGTGCCAGCAGCTTAACCCCGGGCCTCCTTAGCTCCTACAATGAGCAGTTCTTC
>TRBV4-1|TRBJ2-7|medium-sized|15|TRBD1
CASSQNPTGLYEQYF
TGCGCCAGCAGCCAGAACCCGACAGGGTTATACGAGCAGTACTTC
>TRBV4-1|TRBJ2-1|few|19|TRBD2
CASSHATSGSWFAHNEQFF
TGCGCCAGCAGCCATGCGACTAGCGGGAGTTGGTTTGCCCACAATGAGCAGTTCTTC
>TRBV7-9|TRBJ1-5|few|12|-
CASSLPRQPQHF
TGTGCCAGCAGCCTGCCGCGACAGCCCCAGCATTTT
>TRBV7-2|TRBJ2-5|few|15|-
CASSLRGTAQETQYF
TGTGCCAGCAGCTTAAGGGGCACGGCCCAAGAGACCCAGTACTTC
>TRBV20-1|TRBJ1-2|few|11|-
CSARYQSGYTF
TGCAGTGCTAGATACCAAAGTGGCTACACCTTC
>TRBV29-1|TRBJ1-1|few|13|-
CSVEQGPYTEAFF
TGCAGCGTTGAACAGGGTCCATACACTGAAGCTTTCTTT
>TRBV5-4|TRBJ1-2|-|14|TRBD1
CASSQMTGNYGYTF
TGTGCCAGCAGCCAAATGACAGGGAACTATGGCTACACCTTC
>TRBV18|TRBJ2-1|many|17|TRBD2
CASSPSYGTSGRNEQFF
TGTGCCAGCTCACCGTCTTACGGGACTAGCGGGAGGAATGAGCAGTTCTTC
>TRBV5-6|TRBJ2-5|-|15|-
CASSLVGRRQETQYF
TGTGCCAGCAGCTTGGTGGGGCGGAGGCAAGAGACCCAGTACTTC
>TRBV30|TRBJ2-5|few|14|-
CAWIGGVLRETQYF
TGTGCCTGGATAGGAGGTGTTCTTCGGGAGACCCAGTACTTC
>TRBV14|TRBJ2-1|many|13|-
CASSSRPRGEQFF
TGTGCCAGCAGCTCCCGCCCCCGTGGTGAGCAGTTCTTC
>TRBV2|TRBJ2-2|few|15|TRBD1
CASTKTGANTGELFF
TGTGCCAGCACCAAAACAGGGGCGAACACCGGGGAGCTGTTTTTT
>TRBV4-3|TRBJ1-4|few|17|-
CASSQDQYGSANEKLFF
TGCGCCAGCAGCCAAGATCAATACGGCTCTGCAAATGAAAAACTGTTTTTT
>TRBV5-1|TRBJ2-4|few|13|TRBD1
CASSPGTENIQYF
TGCGCCAGCAGCCCCGGGACAGAAAACATTCAGTACTTC
>TRBV9|TRBJ2-3|few|13|-
CASSSPSTDTQYF
TGTGCCAGCAGTTCCCCTAGCACAGATACGCAGTATTTT
>TRBV9|TRBJ2-4|few|18|-
CASSVGGERGLAKNIQYF
TGTGCCAGCAGCGTAGGCGGAGAAAGAGGGCTAGCCAAAAACATTCAGTACTTC
>TRBV27|TRBJ2-1|-|16|-
CASSPSRGGSHNEQFF
TGTGCCAGCAGCCCGAGTAGGGGTGGGAGCCACAATGAGCAGTTCTTC
>TRBV19|TRBJ2-1|few|14|TRBD2
CASMFSGRAGEQFF
TGTGCCAGTATGTTCAGCGGGAGGGCCGGTGAGCAGTTCTTC
>TRBV6-5|TRBJ2-5|few|13|-
CASSRNRWETQYF
TGTGCCAGCAGCCGCAACAGGTGGGAGACCCAGTACTTC
>TRBV5-1|TRBJ1-3|-|15|-
CASSSSTGSGNTIYF
TGCGCCAGCAGCTCCTCTACAGGGAGTGGAAACACCATATATTTT
>TRBV6-5|TRBJ2-3|few|15|TRBD1
CASRRNPGQTDTQYF
TGTGCCAGCAGAAGAAACCCGGGACAGACGGATACGCAGTATTTT
>TRBV7-2|TRBJ2-6|-|12|-
CASSPGANVLTF
TGTGCCAGCAGCCCGGGGGCCAACGTCCTGACTTTC
>TRBV2|TRBJ2-3|-|14|TRBD1
CASAGTAFTDTQYF
TGTGCCAGCGCCGGGACAGCCTTCACAGATACGCAGTATTTT
>TRBV11-2|TRBJ2-7|few|13|-
CASSRGMSYEQYF
TGTGCCAGCAGCCGGGGGATGTCCTACGAGCAGTACTTC
>TRBV30|TRBJ1-2|-|11|-
CAWGTNYGYTF
TGTGCCTGGGGGACTAACTATGGCTACACCTTC
>TRBV10-2|TRBJ2-7|few|11|-
CASSERWEQYF
TGCGCCAGCAGTGAGCGGTGGGAGCAGTACTTC
>TRBV4-3|TRBJ2-3|-|16|TRBD2
CASSQDQAGRTDTQYF
TGCGCCAGCAGCCAAGATCAAGCGGGGCGGACAGATACGCAGTATTTT
>TRBV19|TRBJ2-5|-|13|-
CASSAFESETQYF
TGTGCCAGTAGCGCCTTTGAGTCGGAGACCCAGTACTTC
>TRBV2|TRBJ1-1|-|13|TRBD1
CASLRGENTEAFF
TGTGCCAGCCTCAGGGGGGAGAACACTGAAGCTTTCTTT
>TRBV7-9|TRBJ2-1|few|15|-
CASKTGGAGGNEQFF
TGTGCCAGCAAAACAGGAGGGGCAGGGGGCAATGAGCAGTTCTTC
>TRBV10-3|TRBJ2-5|many|15|TRBD2
CAISGKAGVVETQYF
TGTGCCATCAGTGGGAAAGCGGGAGTGGTGGAGACCCAGTACTTC
>TRBV2|TRBJ1-1|-|15|-
CASRGREGLGTEAFF
TGTGCCAGCAGGGGACGGGAAGGCCTCGGGACTGAAGCTTTCTTT
>TRBV28|TRBJ2-1|-|15|TRBD1
CASSAPGQGANEQFF
TGTGCCAGCAGTGCTCCGGGACAGGGGGCCAATGAGCAGTTCTTC
>TRBV28|TRBJ1-2|-|15|-
CASTTAGQAGYGYTF
TGTGCCAGCACCACTGCGGGGCAGGCGGGCTATGGCTACACCTTC
>TRBV14|TRBJ2-3|few|18|TRBD1
CASSQGTVWDSFTDTQYF
TGTGCCAGCAGCCAGGGAACGGTATGGGACAGTTTCACAGATACGCAGTATTTT
>TRBV5-1|TRBJ1-3|many|13|-
CASSHSEGNTIYF
TGCGCCAGCAGCCACTCGGAAGGAAACACCATATATTTT
>TRBV5-1|TRBJ1-6|-|15|-
CASTTGNSYNSPLHF
TGCGCCAGCACGACCGGAAACTCCTATAATTCACCCCTCCACTTT
>TRBV5-1|TRBJ2-7|few|11|-
CASKDSGEQYF
TGCGCCAGCAAAGATTCCGGCGAGCAGTACTTC
>TRBV7-2|TRBJ2-2|-|13|-
CASSLIEAGELFF
TGTGCCAGCAGCTTAATAGAAGCCGGGGAGCTGTTTTTT
>TRBV11-2|TRBJ2-7|-|16|TRBD1
CASSPIVGTGNYEQYF
TGTGCCAGCAGCCCCATTGTGGGGACAGGGAATTACGAGCAGTACTTC
>TRBV6-5|TRBJ1-1|few|12|-
CASSPTGFSAFF
TGTGCCAGCAGCCCGACAGGATTCAGCGCTTTCTTT
>TRBV18|TRBJ1-1|few|14|-
CASSPLNGNTEAFF
TGTGCCAGCTCACCACTGAACGGGAACACTGAAGCTTTCTTT
>TRBV7-9|TRBJ2-1|-|15|-
CASSLALYEYNEQFF
TGTGCCAGCAGCTTAGCGCTATACGAGTACAATGAGCAGTTCTTC
>TRBV11-2|TRBJ2-7|few|14|-
CASSLQAASYEQYF
TGTGCCAGCAGCTTACAGGCTGCCTCCTACGAGCAGTACTTC
>TRBV11-2|TRBJ2-1|few|15|-
CASRGLASSYNEQFF
TGTGCCAGCAGGGGGCTGGCTAGCTCCTACAATGAGCAGTTCTTC
>TRBV5-1|TRBJ1-2|few|14|-
CASSSSDSDYGYTF
TGCGCCAGCAGCTCATCGGACAGCGACTATGGCTACACCTTC
>TRBV19|TRBJ1-2|few|15|-
CASSITKGGNYGYTF
TGTGCCAGTAGTATAACGAAGGGGGGTAACTATGGCTACACCTTC
>TRBV4-1|TRBJ2-5|few|15|-
CASSRSVGTPETQYF
TGCGCCAGCAGCCGCAGCGTAGGAACCCCGGAGACCCAGTACTTC